The next 10 T cell receptor beta chains were all read from a single sample in a study of regulatory T cells in long-lasting Graves disease. iRepertoire HTBI primers and Arm-PCR of CDR3 regions built TCR beta libraries. MiXCR, run by TCRdb on the multiplex PCR reads, gives a single entry per CDR3 protein. The sample lists around 460,000 distinct CDR3 sequences, less than 25% occurring once. Time point defined: persistent/refractory GD, antithyroid drugs over 5 years with positive TRAb. The TCR library was prepared using RNA isolated from PBMCs. Source: peripheral blood mononuclear cells (PBMCs), taken when the disease was refractory, from a patient treated with antithyroid drugs. These TCRs come from a female donor with Graves disease.

This clonotype was observed a few times. CDR3: CATGGVEQYF. DNA of the CDR3: TGTGCCACCGGCGGTGTAGAACAGTACTTC. The J gene is TRBJ2-7, the V gene TRBV6-1, with D unresolved. Trimming pared 10 bases from V and 10 bases from J, leaving 14 bases between. This CDR3 contains 10 residues. Germline lookup yields CDR1 MNHNS and CDR2 SASEGT.

The chain has TRBV13 and TRBJ2-7; 7 bases line up with TRBD2. Germline V CDR1 and CDR2: PRHDT, FYEKMQ (reference sequence). Germline trimming cut 3 bases from V and 6 bases from J; bases unmatched to any gene: 2. The CDR3 consists of 12 residues. CDR3 coding DNA: TGTGCCAGCAGCTTCGGGGGGACCGAGCAGTACTTC. Translation: CASSFGGTEQYF.

This clonotype has just a few counts. At one end the junction does not follow the germline gene, possibly because of a read error. The DNA for the CDR3 is TGTGCTAGCAGCTTAGAGCCAGGGGCCCAAGAGACCCAGTACTTC. Translation: CASSLEPGAQETQYF. V is TRBV7-7 and J is TRBJ2-5; tentatively, D is TRBD1 (6 bases). Germline values: CDR1 SSHAT, CDR2 FNYEAQ (reference sequence). The CDR3 loop spans 15 amino acids.

A note on this clonotype: Relative to the germline gene, one junction end is altered; a read error may explain this. The chain links TRBV7-7 to TRBJ1-1; D remains ambiguous. This CDR3 region has 17 residues. From germline, CDR1 is SSHAT and CDR2 FNYEAQ (reference sequence). CDR3 in amino acids: CASSLAFEAATGTEAFF. As DNA, the CDR3 is TGTGCTAGCAGCTTAGCGTTTGAGGCGGCCACTGGCACTGAAGCTTTCTTT.

This clonotype appeared many times. The chain has TRBV6-1 and TRBJ1-5; D is undetermined. Germline V gives CDR1 MNHNS, CDR2 SASEGT. The CDR3 runs to 12 residues. V was cut by 7 bases and J by 2 bases, with 6 bases left in between. The CDR3 reads CASTDGNQPQHF. In DNA, the CDR3 is TGTGCCAGCACCGATGGCAATCAGCCCCAGCATTTT.

This chain links TRBV7-2 with TRBJ2-3; D is possibly TRBD1 (6 bases). Trimming took off 5 bases at V and 5 bases at J, with 14 bases between the two ends. CDR3 length: 14 amino acids. Germline V lookup: CDR1 SGHTA, CDR2 FQGNSA. The chain's CDR3 is CASSKNQGIDTQYF. CDR3 in DNA: TGTGCCAGCAGCAAAAACCAGGGGATAGATACGCAGTATTTT.

This clonotype has at least ten counts. J is TRBJ1-2 and V is TRBV20-1; no firm D call. The CDR3 length is 11 residues. CDR1 is DFQATT and CDR2 is SNEGSKA in the germline V gene (reference sequence). With 6 bases removed from V and 6 bases from J, the gap between germline ends came to 11 bases. The CDR3 reads CSANGPDGYTF. DNA for the CDR3: TGCAGTGCGAACGGGCCCGATGGCTACACCTTC.

To note about this clonotype: A much larger clonotype is one base distant, so this may be a read error. The conserved phenylalanine or tryptophan normally closing the CDR3 is absent here, so this likely arose from a read error. In DNA, the CDR3 is TGTGCCAGCAGCTTAGGTGTGGGCCAGCCCCAGCATCTT. Its translation is CASSLGVGQPQHL. The chain uses TRBV11-3 and TRBJ1-5; no reliable D call. This CDR3 is 13 amino acids long. Trimming removed 1 base from V and 7 bases from J, with 8 bases in between. Per the germline V gene, CDR1 is SGHNT and CDR2 is YENEEA.

This clonotype was seen repeatedly, ten times or more. The chain combines TRBV7-2 with TRBJ2-5; D perhaps matches TRBD2 (5 bases). The CDR3 spans 13 residues. Germline CDR1 is SGHTA and CDR2 is FQGNSA. V lost 8 bases to trimming and J lost 9 bases, with 19 bases between them. CDR3 residues: CASAFTGPEAQYF. CDR3 in DNA: TGTGCCAGCGCCTTTACGGGCCCGGAGGCCCAGTACTTC.

This chain uses TRBV5-1 with TRBJ1-1; D is unresolved. The germline V gene encodes CDR1 SGHRS and CDR2 YFSETQ. The CDR3 contains 14 residues. Trimming took 4 bases from V and 1 from J, leaving 11 bases between them. In DNA form, the CDR3 reads TGCGCCAGCAGCCGAGGACTGAAGAACACTGAAGCTTTCTTT. Protein product: CASSRGLKNTEAFF. The entire variable domain, with the rest obtained from reference TRBV5-1 and TRBJ1-1, is as follows: KAGVTQTPRYLIKTRGQQVTLSCSPISGHRSVSWYQQTPGQGLQFLFEYFSETQRNKGNFPGRFSGRQFSNSRSEMNVSTLELGDSALYLCASSRGLKNTEAFFGQGTRLTVV.